The 21 T cell receptor beta chains below were found in one sample sequenced in a study of T cell responses to AZD1222 COVID-19 vaccine. Here immunoSEQ multiplex PCR was the method, and the copy in TCRdb shows in-frame clones only, minus some. Of about 120,000 clones listed, just under 90% were seen once; the top ten hold more than 10%. This material consisted of peripheral blood, taken on day 0 of AZD1222 vaccination. The receptors originated from an adult in good health.

The chain has TRBV14 and TRBJ2-2; no reliable D call. This CDR3 region has 15 residues. Germline V gives CDR1 SGHDN, CDR2 FVKESK. The V end lost 5 bases, the J end lost 0 bases, and 10 bases lay between the germline ends. CDR3 coding DNA: TGTGCCAGCAGCGCATGGAATACGAACACCGGGGAGCTGTTTTTT. Translating gives CASSAWNTNTGELFF.

J is TRBJ2-1 and V is TRBV5-1; 7 nucleotides align to TRBD2. V lost 0 bases to trimming and J lost 8 bases; unmatched junction nucleotides: 5. CDR1 is SGHRS, CDR2 YFSETQ, per germline. The CDR3 is made up of 14 amino acids. This CDR3 reads CASSLVGEGYEQFF. The CDR3 nucleotides read TGCGCCAGCAGCTTGGTGGGGGAGGGCTATGAGCAGTTCTTC.

This rearrangement joins TRBV28 to TRBJ1-4; D gene unclear. CDR1 and CDR2 from the germline V gene are MDHEN and SYDVKM. This CDR3 is 12 amino acids long. V lost 3 bases to trimming and J lost 8 bases, with 7 bases between them. The CDR3 here is CASSFVREKLFF. The CDR3 DNA is TGTGCCAGCAGTTTTGTTAGGGAAAAACTGTTTTTT.

The chain employs TRBV3-1 (or the pseudogene TRBV3-2) and TRBJ2-7; 7 positions match TRBD2. Germline-derived CDR1 and CDR2 are LGHDT and YNNKEL (reference sequence). V shed 1 base and J 0 bases; nucleotides not matched to a gene: 3. This CDR3 contains 15 residues. This CDR3 reads CASSQGSGFSYEQYF. The CDR3 DNA is TGTGCCAGCAGCCAAGGTAGCGGGTTCTCCTACGAGCAGTACTTC.

The chain links TRBV11-2 to TRBJ1-2; possible D gene TRBD1, 5 bases. V lost 8 bases to trimming and J lost 4 bases, with 17 bases between them. The length of the CDR3 is 14 residues. Germline values: CDR1 SGHAT, CDR2 FQNNGV. The DNA for the CDR3 is TGTGCCAGCCACCACTCGGGACGGTCCTATGGCTACACCTTC. Protein sequence: CASHHSGRSYGYTF.

The CDR3 DNA reads as TGTGCCAGCAGCCCCCCTGGGGCAGCGATAGACTATGGCTACACCTTC. This encodes CASSPPGAAIDYGYTF. The rearrangement joins TRBV5-4 to TRBJ1-2; D possibly corresponds to TRBD1 (5 bases). The germline CDR1 and CDR2 sequences are SGHNT and YYREEE (reference sequence). The CDR3 is 16 amino acids. V dropped 4 bases and J dropped 3 bases, with 19 bases sitting between them.

The table lists this clone with a few counts. The chain employs TRBV29-1 and TRBJ2-4; 9 bases fit TRBD1. Germline CDR1 and CDR2: SQVTM and ANQGSEA. V was clipped by 6 bases and J by 8 bases; unmatched bases: 11. This CDR3 is 14 amino acids long. In nucleotides, the CDR3 is TGCAGCGTGGCCACAGGGGGCCGAGTTGACATTCAGTACTTC. Its translation is CSVATGGRVDIQYF. The whole variable domain, remainder taken from reference TRBV29-1 and TRBJ2-4, is SAVISQKPSRDICQRGTSLTIQCQVDSQVTMMFWYRQQPGQSLTLIATANQGSEATYESGFVIDKFPISRPNLTFSTLTVSNMSPEDSSIYLCSVATGGRVDIQYFGAGTRLSVL.

The chain combines TRBV28 with TRBJ1-2; 12 bases match TRBD1. The CDR3 has 14 residues. V trimming: 6 bases; J trimming: 7 bases; junction bases outside the gene matches: 6. Germline values: CDR1 MDHEN, CDR2 SYDVKM. The CDR3 sequence: CASRAGQGAGGYTF. The CDR3 DNA sequence: TGTGCCAGCAGGGCGGGACAGGGGGCGGGTGGCTACACCTTC.

This clone occurred once. This sequence joins TRBV14 and TRBJ2-1; the match to TRBD2 covers 11 bases. The CDR3 extends over 16 amino acids. J gave up 7 bases and V 0 bases, and 5 bases lay outside the gene matches. Per germline, CDR1 SGHDN and CDR2 FVKESK. CDR3 residues: CASSQDSGRGENEQFF. CDR3 coding DNA: TGTGCCAGCAGCCAAGATAGCGGGAGGGGGGAGAATGAGCAGTTCTTC.

The chain links TRBV12-3 or TRBV12-4 to TRBJ1-2; D perhaps matches TRBD1 (5 bases). The CDR3 is 13 amino acids. Trimming pared 3 bases from V and 8 bases from J, leaving 13 bases between. Written as DNA, the CDR3 is TGTGCCAGCAGTTTTCAAGGGACGAGAGGCTACACCTTC. Protein product: CASSFQGTRGYTF.

The genes are TRBV5-4 and TRBJ2-1, with 10 nucleotides matching TRBD1. Germline trimming cut 5 bases from V and 6 bases from J; bases unmatched to any gene: 2. This CDR3 region has 13 residues. Germline values: CDR1 SGHNT, CDR2 YYREEE (reference sequence). The CDR3 region is CASRGQGRNEQFF. The CDR3 nucleotides read TGTGCCAGCAGGGGACAGGGGCGCAATGAGCAGTTCTTC.

V and J are TRBV18 and TRBJ1-4; D gene ambiguous. The CDR3 is 15 residues long. Per the germline V gene, CDR1 is KGHSH and CDR2 is LQKENI. Between the trimmed V and J ends, which lost 2 bases and 0 bases, there was a span of 7 bases. CDR3 loop: CASSPDGSTNEKLFF. CDR3 nucleotide sequence: TGTGCCAGCTCACCAGACGGATCAACTAATGAAAAACTGTTTTTT.

The J gene is TRBJ1-2, the V gene TRBV15; the D is unclear. The CDR3 is 14 amino acids. V was shortened by 5 bases and J by 4 bases, with 14 bases between the two germline ends. Per the germline V gene, CDR1 is LNHNV and CDR2 is YYDKDF (reference sequence). The chain's CDR3 is CATSESGSSYGYTF. Written as DNA, the CDR3 is TGTGCCACCAGCGAGAGTGGATCGAGCTATGGCTACACCTTC.

V is TRBV3-1 (or the pseudogene TRBV3-2) and J is TRBJ1-5; possibly TRBD1 for D (6 bases). The CDR3 has 11 residues. Trimming cost V 8 bases and J 9 bases, with 11 bases left between them. Germline CDR1 reads LGHDT; CDR2 reads YNNKEL (reference sequence). The CDR3 spells CASGTGRPQHF. In DNA, the CDR3 is TGTGCCAGCGGAACAGGGCGGCCCCAGCATTTT.

The chain combines TRBV23-1 with TRBJ2-1; 11 bases agree with TRBD2. TRBV23-1 is annotated as an ORF whose role is uncertain. V lost 4 bases and J lost 9; bases outside the gene matches: 8. The CDR3 runs 15 residues. The DNA of the CDR3 is TGCGCCAGCAGTCCTAGCGGGAGGTCTGTGGGTGAGCAGTTCTTC. Its translation is CASSPSGRSVGEQFF.

In its sample, this clone was seen once. J is TRBJ2-6 and V is TRBV20-1, with D possibly matching TRBD2 (7 bases). V lost 3 bases and J lost 3, with 18 bases in between. The CDR3 is 17 amino acids. CDR1 DFQATT and CDR2 SNEGSKA come from the germline V gene (reference sequence). The CDR3, as DNA: TGCAGTGCTAGTGAGATTAGGGGGGGCAGTGGGGCCAACGTCCTGACTTTC. Its translation is CSASEIRGGSGANVLTF.

The chain combines TRBV3-1 (or the pseudogene TRBV3-2) with TRBJ2-1; weak D call: TRBD2 (5 bases). The CDR3 runs 12 residues. CDR1 LGHDT and CDR2 YNNKEL come from the germline V gene (reference sequence). The ends were cut back, 7 bases at V and 10 bases at J, with 14 bases in the middle. This CDR3 reads CASTSVGGEQFF. CDR3 sequence (DNA): TGTGCCAGCACCTCCGTCGGCGGGGAGCAGTTCTTC.

The chain has TRBV7-8 and TRBJ1-4, with D perhaps matching TRBD1 (6 bases). This CDR3 has 14 amino acids. The V and J ends lost 3 bases and 5 bases respectively, with 10 bases between them. Germline V gene lookup returns CDR1 SGHVS and CDR2 FQNEAQ. CDR3: CASSLTGQNEKLFF. CDR3 DNA sequence: TGTGCCAGCAGCTTGACAGGACAGAATGAAAAACTGTTTTTT.

This chain links TRBV28 with TRBJ2-3; 7 bases are a match to TRBD2. The length of the CDR3 is 16 residues. The V gene's germline CDR1 is MDHEN and CDR2 SYDVKM. J was trimmed by 5 bases and V by 1 base; bases with no gene match: 9. CDR3 sequence: CASSLFGAGVQDTQYF. CDR3 nucleotides: TGTGCCAGCAGTTTATTTGGCGCGGGAGTACAAGATACGCAGTATTTT. Full variable domain (remainder filled in from reference TRBV28 and TRBJ2-3): DVKVTQSSRYLVKRTGEKVFLECVQDMDHENMFWYRQDPGLGLRLIYFSYDVKMKEKGDIPEGYSVSREKKERFSLILESASTNQTSMYLCASSLFGAGVQDTQYFGPGTRLTVL.

This chain connects TRBV6-5 to TRBJ2-3, with a weak D call TRBD2 (6 bases). This CDR3 spans 15 amino acids. In germline, CDR1 is MNHEY, CDR2 SVGAGI. Trimming shortened V by 1 base and J by 3 bases, and 11 bases separated the two germline ends. The CDR3 spells CASSYFPGVTDTQYF. The DNA of the CDR3 is TGTGCCAGCAGTTACTTTCCGGGAGTGACAGATACGCAGTATTTT.

This rearrangement joins TRBV11-2 to TRBJ2-3, with D unclear. The CDR3 has 13 residues. V was pared by 1 base and J by 2 bases, with 4 bases between. Germline lookup yields CDR1 SGHAT and CDR2 FQNNGV. The DNA for the CDR3 is TGTGCCAGCAGCTTAGGCATCACAGATACGCAGTATTTT. Its protein product is CASSLGITDTQYF.